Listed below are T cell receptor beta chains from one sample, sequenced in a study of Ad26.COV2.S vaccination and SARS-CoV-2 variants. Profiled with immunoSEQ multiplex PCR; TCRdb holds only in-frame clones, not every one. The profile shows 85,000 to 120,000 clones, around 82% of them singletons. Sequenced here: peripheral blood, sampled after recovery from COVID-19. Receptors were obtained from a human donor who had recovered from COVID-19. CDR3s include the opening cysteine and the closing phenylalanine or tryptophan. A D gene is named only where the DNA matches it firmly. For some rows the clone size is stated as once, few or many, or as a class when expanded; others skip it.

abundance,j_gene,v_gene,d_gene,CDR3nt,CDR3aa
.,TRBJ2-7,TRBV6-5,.,TGTGCCAGCAGTCCAGGGGTGATGGCCTACGAGCAGTACTTC,CASSPGVMAYEQYF
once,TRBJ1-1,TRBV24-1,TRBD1,TGTGCCACCAGTGCCAACCAGGGGGTAGCTTTCTTT,CATSANQGVAFF
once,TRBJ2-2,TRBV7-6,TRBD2,TGTGCCAGCAGCTTAGCGTCCGGGACTAGCGGTACCGGGGAGCTGTTTTTT,CASSLASGTSGTGELFF
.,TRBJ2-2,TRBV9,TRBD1,TGTGCCAGCAGCCCCCGGGACAGGCCGAACACCGGGGAGCTGTTTTTT,CASSPRDRPNTGELFF
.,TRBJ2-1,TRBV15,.,TGTGCCACCAGCAGGCAGGCCGACAATGAGCAGTTCTTC,CATSRQADNEQFF
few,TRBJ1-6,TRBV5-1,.,TGCGCCAGCAGCTTGGAAGGAAATAATTCACCCCTCCACTTT,CASSLEGNNSPLHF
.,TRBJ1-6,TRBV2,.,TGTGCCAGCTTGAACATGCTGAATTCACCCCTCCACTTT,CASLNMLNSPLHF
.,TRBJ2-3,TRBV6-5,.,TGTGCCAGCAGTCAAAAGGTTAGCACAGATACGCAGTATTTT,CASSQKVSTDTQYF
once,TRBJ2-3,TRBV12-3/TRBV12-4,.,TGTGCCAGCAGTTTTTCAAATACGCAGTATTTT,CASSFSNTQYF
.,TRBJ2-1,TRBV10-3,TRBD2,TGTGCCATCCGGGACGGGGGGAGCGGTGAGCAGTTCTTC,CAIRDGGSGEQFF
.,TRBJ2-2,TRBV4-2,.,TGTGCCAGCAGCCAAGGTGACGGAGAGGGCGGGGAGCTGTTTTTT,CASSQGDGEGGELFF
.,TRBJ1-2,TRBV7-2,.,TGTGCCAGCAGCTTAGTTGTGGGGAACTATGGCTACACCTTC,CASSLVVGNYGYTF
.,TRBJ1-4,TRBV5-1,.,TGCGCCAGCAGCTTGTTTCGATCCGATAATGAAAAACTGTTTTTT,CASSLFRSDNEKLFF
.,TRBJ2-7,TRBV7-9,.,TGTGCCAGCAGCTTAAACCAGGGTTCCTACGAGCAGTACTTC,CASSLNQGSYEQYF
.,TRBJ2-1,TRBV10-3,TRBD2,TGTGCCATCAGTGTACAGCTAGCGGATGCGAATGAGCAGTTCTTC,CAISVQLADANEQFF
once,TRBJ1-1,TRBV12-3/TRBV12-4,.,TGTGCCAGCAGCTTCCCGAACACTGAAGCTTTCTTT,CASSFPNTEAFF
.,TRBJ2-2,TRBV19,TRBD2,TGTGCCAGTAGTGCGCCCAGCGGGGGGTGGACCGGGGAGCTGTTTTTT,CASSAPSGGWTGELFF
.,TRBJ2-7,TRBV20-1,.,TGCAGTGCTAGTGGCGACGCCTCGGGGGACTCCTACGAGCAGTACTTC,CSASGDASGDSYEQYF
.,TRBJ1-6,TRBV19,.,TGTGCCAGTAGTCAGGGCGGGTTCTATTCACCCCTCCACTTT,CASSQGGFYSPLHF
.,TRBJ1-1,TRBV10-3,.,TGTGCCATCAGTGGTGGGGTTCGCACTGAAGCTTTCTTT,CAISGGVRTEAFF
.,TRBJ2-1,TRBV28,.,TGTGCCAGCAGTTCCCCTCGCAGGGGGGGATCCAATGAGCAGTTCTTC,CASSSPRRGGSNEQFF
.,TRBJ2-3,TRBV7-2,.,TGTGCCAGCAGCTTTGAAGTGGTGGATACGCAGTATTTT,CASSFEVVDTQYF
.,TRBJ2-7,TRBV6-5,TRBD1,TGTGCCAGCAGTTATGACCAGGGGGCCAACGAGCAGTACTTC,CASSYDQGANEQYF
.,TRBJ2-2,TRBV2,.,TGTGCCAGCAGTGAATTATCCCCCGCCGGGGAGCTGTTTTTT,CASSELSPAGELFF
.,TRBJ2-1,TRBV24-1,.,TGTGCCACCAGTGATGGCCCGGTTGGTACCGGGGAGCAGTTCTTC,CATSDGPVGTGEQFF
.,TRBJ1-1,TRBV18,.,TGTGCCAGCTCGATAGGGGACACTGAAGCTTTCTTT,CASSIGDTEAFF
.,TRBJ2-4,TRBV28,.,TGTGCCAGCAGTTTAGGGGGGAGCGGGAACATTCAGTACTTC,CASSLGGSGNIQYF
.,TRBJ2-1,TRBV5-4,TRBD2,TGTGCCAGCAGCTTGGGACCAGGAGCGGGGGTGGGCGAGCAGTTCTTC,CASSLGPGAGVGEQFF
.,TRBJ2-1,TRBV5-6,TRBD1,TGTGCCAGCAGCTTGAGGCCAACCACAGGGGCGACCTACAATGAGCAGTTCTTC,CASSLRPTTGATYNEQFF
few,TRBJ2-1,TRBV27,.,TGTGCCAGCAGTTCAAAGGGGACACTTTCCTACAATGAGCAGTTCTTC,CASSSKGTLSYNEQFF
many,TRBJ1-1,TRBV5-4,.,TGTGCCAGCACCCGAGGGTCAGAGCAGAACACTGAAGCTTTCTTT,CASTRGSEQNTEAFF
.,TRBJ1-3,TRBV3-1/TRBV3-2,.,TGTGCCAGCAGCCAAAACGGCAGGGCCTCCTCTGGAAACACCATATATTTT,CASSQNGRASSGNTIYF
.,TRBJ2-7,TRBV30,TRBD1,TGTGCCTGGACTCCCGGGACAGTGGTTCGCTCCTACGAGCAGTACTTC,CAWTPGTVVRSYEQYF
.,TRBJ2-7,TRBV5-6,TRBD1,TGTGCCAGCAGCATAGCAGGGGGCGGTTACGAGCAGTACTTC,CASSIAGGGYEQYF
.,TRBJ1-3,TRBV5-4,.,TGTGCCAGCAGCCCCCGGGGTGGAAACACCATATATTTT,CASSPRGGNTIYF
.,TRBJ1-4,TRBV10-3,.,TGTGCCATCAGTGATTCGGCCGGATACGGTGAAAAACTGTTTTTT,CAISDSAGYGEKLFF
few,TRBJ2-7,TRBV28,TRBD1,TGTGCCAGCAGCCTTACAGGGGGCGCCAGCTACGAGCAGTACTTC,CASSLTGGASYEQYF
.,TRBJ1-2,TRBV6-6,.,TGTGCCAGCAGTTACTCTGAGGTAATCTGGGCGGGCTACACCTTC,CASSYSEVIWAGYTF
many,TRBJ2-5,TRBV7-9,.,TGTGCCAGCAGCTTAGGAGGGGCACGGTACCAAGAGACCCAGTACTTC,CASSLGGARYQETQYF
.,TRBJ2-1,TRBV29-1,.,TGCAGCGTTGAAGTGGAGGCAAAATACTACAATGAGCAGTTCTTC,CSVEVEAKYYNEQFF
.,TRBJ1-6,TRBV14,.,TGTGCCAGCAGCCCCACAATCTTATCACCCCTCCACTTT,CASSPTILSPLHF
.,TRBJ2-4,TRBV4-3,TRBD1,TGCGCCAGCAGCCAAGAACGGACAGGGAAAGGGAACATTCAGTACTTC,CASSQERTGKGNIQYF
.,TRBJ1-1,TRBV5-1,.,TGCGCCAGCGCGGCAGGCATTTCGAACACTGAAGCTTTCTTT,CASAAGISNTEAFF
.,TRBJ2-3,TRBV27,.,TGTGCCAGCAGTTTAATGGCCGCCGCAGATACGCAGTATTTT,CASSLMAAADTQYF
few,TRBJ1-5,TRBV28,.,TGTGCCAGCAGTTATTCGTCGCCGAATCAGCCCCAGCATTTT,CASSYSSPNQPQHF
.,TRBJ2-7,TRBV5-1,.,TGCGCCAGCAGCCTTACGACCGCCACCTACGAGCAGTACTTC,CASSLTTATYEQYF
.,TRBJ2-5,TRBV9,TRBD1,TGTGCCAGCAGCAGACAGGGGGCCCAACGGGAGAAGACCCAGTACTTC,CASSRQGAQREKTQYF
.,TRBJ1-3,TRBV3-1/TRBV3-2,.,TGTGCCAGCAGCCAAGGGAGTACGCCGGGAAACACCATATATTTT,CASSQGSTPGNTIYF
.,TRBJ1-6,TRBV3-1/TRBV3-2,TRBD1,TGTGCCAGCAGCCAAGGTCAAGACAGGGTTAATTCACCCCTCCACTTT,CASSQGQDRVNSPLHF
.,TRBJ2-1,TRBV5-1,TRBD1,TGCGCCAGCAGCTCCCGGACAGGTCTCAATGAGCAGTTCTTC,CASSSRTGLNEQFF
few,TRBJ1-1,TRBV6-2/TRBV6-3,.,TGTGCCAGCAGTTACCGGAACCTAGAAGCTTTCTTT,CASSYRNLEAFF
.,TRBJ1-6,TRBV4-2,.,TGTGCCAGCAGCCAGGGACAAGATAATTCACCCCTCCACTTT,CASSQGQDNSPLHF
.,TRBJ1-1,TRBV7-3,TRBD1,TGTGCCAGCAGGAACAGGGGGCCGGAGGAAGCTTTCTTT,CASRNRGPEEAFF
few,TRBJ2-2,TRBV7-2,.,TGTGCCAGCAGCTACGGACAGACGAACACCGGGGAGCTGTTTTTT,CASSYGQTNTGELFF
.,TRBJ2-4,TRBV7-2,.,TGTGCCAGCAGCTTAGTCGGGGCTGGGGGGCTAGGAAACATTCAGTACTTC,CASSLVGAGGLGNIQYF